This T cell receptor (beta chain) was identified in a study of response to subunit inactivated influenza vaccine. Germline V gene lookup returns CDR1 KGHSH and CDR2 LQKENI. V was cut by 1 base and J by 6 bases, with 13 bases left in between. The CDR3 extends over 15 amino acids. This clonotype was found many times. Each CDR3 protein gets one entry after TCRdb re-called the RT-PCR reads with MiXCR. This table holds approximately 300,000 distinct CDR3 sequences, about 20% found once. This chain joins TRBV18 and TRBJ1-5, with TRBD1 as a possible D gene (5 bases). The receptor was derived from a man aged 50 to 75 who received an inactivated influenza vaccine. Source: PBMCs from blood, taken 21 months after vaccination. The CDR3: CASSPQGTLSQPQHF. Written as DNA, the CDR3 is TGTGCCAGCTCACCACAGGGGACGCTAAGTCAGCCCCAGCATTTT.